A single count supports the clone carrying this T cell receptor beta chain. The antigen remains unidentified. The data originate from a study of T cell responses to AZD1222 COVID-19 vaccine. Broader study findings: Unmutated variant regions are reportedly targeted by nearly half of spike-specific TCRs. Recipients of two AZD1222 doses showed rising Spike-specific TCR breadth and depth. In a largely white British group with more females than males, clonal diversity was possibly underestimated. The span of vaccine-associated CD4 TCRs extended across spike, with dominance at 160-218 and 743-854.

The germline V and J ends were trimmed by 1 base and 6 bases, with 15 bases remaining between them. Germline V lookup: CDR1 KGHSH, CDR2 LQKENI. The length of the CDR3 is 15 residues. TCRdb's copy holds only in-frame clones and misses some; the assay was immunoSEQ multiplex PCR. Of approximately 100,000 clones listed, more than 75% were seen once; the top ten hold 3.3%. The chain links TRBV18 to TRBJ1-2, with a possible D match to TRBD1 (6 bases). The sample consisted of peripheral blood, taken 28 days after the second dose of the MenACWY control vaccine. This TCR came from an adult who received the MenACWY meningococcal vaccine as a control. The DNA for the CDR3 is TGTGCCAGCTCACCACTCAAGGGGGGGGCGGATGGCTACACCTTC. This gives the protein CASSPLKGGADGYTF.